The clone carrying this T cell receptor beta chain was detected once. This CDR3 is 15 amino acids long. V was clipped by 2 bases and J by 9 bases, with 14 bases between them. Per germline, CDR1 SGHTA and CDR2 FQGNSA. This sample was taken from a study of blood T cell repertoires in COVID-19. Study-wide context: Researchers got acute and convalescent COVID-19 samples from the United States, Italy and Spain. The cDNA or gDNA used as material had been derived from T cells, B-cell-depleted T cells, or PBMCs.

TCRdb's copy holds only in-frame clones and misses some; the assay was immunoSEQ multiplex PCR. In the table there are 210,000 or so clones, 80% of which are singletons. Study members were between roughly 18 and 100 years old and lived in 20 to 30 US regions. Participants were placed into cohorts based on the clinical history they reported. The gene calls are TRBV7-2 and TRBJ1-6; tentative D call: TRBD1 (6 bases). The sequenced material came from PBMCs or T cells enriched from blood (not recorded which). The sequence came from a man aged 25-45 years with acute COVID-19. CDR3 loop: CASSLSGGGSSPLHF. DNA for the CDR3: TGTGCCAGCAGCTTATCGGGGGGCGGTAGTTCACCCCTCCACTTT. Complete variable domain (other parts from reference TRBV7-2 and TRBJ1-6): GAGVSQSPSNKVTEKGKDVELRCDPISGHTALYWYRQSLGQGLEFLIYFQGNSAPDKSGLPSDRFSAERTGGSVSTLTIQRTQQEDSAVYLCASSLSGGGSSPLHFGNGTRLTVT.